This T cell receptor beta chain is drawn from a study of T cells in Graves' hyperthyroidism and ophthalmopathy (dated by TCRdb to between 2018 and 2021). For the wider study: TCR V-J signatures able to tell the groups apart were searched for in a discovery cohort of 90 to 100 patients, of whom more than 40 had Graves' ophthalmopathy and more than 55 had stable Graves' hyperthyroidism. An independent validation cohort of under 20 hyperthyroidism patients and 17 patients who later progressed to ophthalmopathy tested prospective prediction of ophthalmopathy. The 100 or so discovery patients were randomly divided into training and test sets at a 7:3 ratio. In addition, the study compared T-cell repertoires in thyroid tissue and in blood from roughly six Graves' hyperthyroidism patients. After blood sampling, hyperthyroidism patients were treated with methimazole at a starting dose of 30 mg daily, and ophthalmopathy patients were treated with high-dose intravenous methylprednisolone. The paper describes TCR Vbeta CDR3 sequencing of 120 to 150 peripheral blood samples, made up of 43 ophthalmopathy patients, over 70 hyperthyroidism patients and roughly 17 progressor patients. General study outcomes and caveats: In cross-validation, a model built on a 13 V-J signature told ophthalmopathy apart from stable hyperthyroidism with approximately 90% sensitivity and around 84% specificity, and in testing the same model reached 80%/75%. Sample size was not statistically predetermined, and blinding of investigators to group allocation was not performed. In validation, the model predicted progression to ophthalmopathy a median of 6.5 months before onset, with around 70% sensitivity and about 72% specificity. Most expanded thyroid clonotypes (frequency above 0.001) were also detected in blood, a finding suggesting that blood repertoires may reflect thyroid immune responses.

The study excluded patients with uncontrolled infections, other autoimmune diseases, pregnancy or lactation. Diagnoses were based on clinical symptoms, serum thyroxine and TRAb, thyroid ultrasound and orbital computed tomography. Total RNA was extracted with Trizol reagent, and quality was checked on an Agilent 2100 Bioanalyzer. Amplification of TCR beta CDR3 regions was carried out from RNA transcripts. For the first round of RT-PCR on the TCR CDR3, the HTBI primer set was used together with the Qiagen OneStep RT-PCR kit. Libraries were constructed in a second round of multiplex PCR, after which size selection and purification were performed. Paired-end sequencing of the libraries was performed with 100 bp reads on an Illumina HiSeq2000. Per the authors' processing: Raw data were processed with SOAPnuke, discarding reads with adapters, uncalled bases, mean Phred below 15, or no exact constant-primer or identifier match. COPE v1.2.5 was used to merge the high-quality paired reads, and each unique nucleotide sequence was defined as a clonotype. MiTCR v1.1 was used to align clonotypes to the IMGT TRBV, TRBD and TRBJ reference segments. The analysis was restricted to V-J combinations with a frequency above 0.0001, which together covered 98% to 99.2% of the repertoires. A TCS score was defined as the ratio between F50 (clonal expansion) and ExV (chaos), using BLOSUM62-based TCRdist between CDR3 peptides within each V-J. Welch's t-statistics and random forest reduced around 550 V-J features to about 13, which were used in a naive Bayes classifier (R e1071). Thyroid-blood repertoire similarity was quantified with the Morisita-Horn index. The raw public data were reprocessed by TCRdb itself: fastp quality trimming at Q25, MiXCR clonotype calling, in-frame beta chains only. Records with the same CDR3 protein are collapsed into one entry carrying the most frequent genes and DNA. TCRdb, not the authors, supplied the V and J calls. This sample comprises about 640,000 distinct CDR3 sequences, 45% of them detected only once. The biggest ten clones account for less than 9% of the sample.

Reading from cysteine to phenylalanine, the CDR3 counts 17 amino acids. Only the CDR3 region is kept as DNA, spanning 51 bases read in frame from base 1. As encoded in the germline V gene, CDR1 is ENHRY while CDR2 is SYGVKD. About this clonotype itself: Which antigen it targets is not known. Being one base from a much bigger clone, this may be a read error.

This chain is built from TRBV10-3 and TRBJ1-2, with 7 junctional bases fitting TRBD1. The source of this sequence is an adult man with Graves' disease, either hyperthyroidism or ophthalmopathy (not recorded which). Source material: peripheral blood or thyroid tissue (not recorded which). The bases read TGTGCCGTCAGTGAGTCGTGGGACAGATCCGCTGTCTATGGCTACACCTTC. Protein translation: CAVSESWDRSAVYGYTF.